What follows are 8 T cell receptor beta chains derived from one specimen sequenced in a study of response to subunit inactivated influenza vaccine (dated 2018 in TCRdb). The intended sense of this specimen's time point label: more than 40 days after influenza vaccine administration. The library was produced with RT-PCR. Instrument on record: Illumina HiSeq 2500. Starting from the raw public reads, TCRdb applied fastp trimming at Q25, assembled clones with MiXCR and retained in-frame beta chains. When rows share a CDR3 protein, they turn into one entry using the most common DNA and genes. The sample table shows some 500,000 distinct CDR3 sequences, and 10% to 15% are seen once. Over 10% of the sample is held by the ten biggest clonotypes. This material consisted of PBMCs from blood, taken about 6 weeks after vaccination. These receptors all stem from a man between 50 and 59 years old who received an inactivated influenza vaccine. Donor details come from another sample of the same person, matched by shared clones.

This clonotype was detected a few times. V and J are TRBV28 and TRBJ1-4, with D hard to call. V was trimmed by 4 bases and J by 0 bases, leaving 12 bases between them. This CDR3 has 16 amino acids. From germline, CDR1 is MDHEN and CDR2 SYDVKM. The CDR3 is CASSSPRPPTNEKLFF. Here the CDR3 DNA reads TGTGCCAGCAGTTCCCCCCGGCCACCAACTAATGAAAAACTGTTTTTT.

V and J are TRBV15 and TRBJ2-1, with D perhaps TRBD2 (6 bases). Germline V gives CDR1 LNHNV, CDR2 YYDKDF (reference sequence). Trimming left V 0 bases short and J 0 bases short, with 15 bases between. The CDR3 runs 18 residues. The CDR3 protein is CATSRDLLAESSYNEQFF. The CDR3 DNA reads TGTGCCACCAGCAGAGATTTGTTAGCGGAATCCTCCTACAATGAGCAGTTCTTC.

The rearrangement joins TRBV7-3 to TRBJ2-7; a possible D gene is TRBD2 (5 bases). V shed 5 bases and J shed 7 bases, with 9 bases lying between them. The CDR3 extends over 11 amino acids. Germline-derived CDR1 and CDR2 are SGHTA and FQGTGA. The CDR3 DNA reads as TGTGCCAGCAGCGTTCCGGGGGAGCAGTACTTC. Encoded protein: CASSVPGEQYF.

The chain has TRBV4-3 and TRBJ2-1; tentative D call: TRBD2 (6 bases). The CDR3 contains 18 residues. The V gene lost 0 bases and the J gene lost 8 bases, with 23 bases spanning the gap. Germline V CDR1 and CDR2: LGHNA, YSLEER. The CDR3 DNA reads TGCGCCAGCAGCCAAGATCTAAGTTACGGGACTTCTAAGGATGAGCAGTTCTTC. Amino acid sequence: CASSQDLSYGTSKDEQFF.

Only a few counts were recorded for this clonotype. The chain uses TRBV12-3 or TRBV12-4 and TRBJ2-2, with unresolved D. V was shortened by 7 bases and J by 4 bases, with 16 bases between the two germline ends. The CDR3 consists of 15 residues. The CDR3 bases are TGTGCCAGCACCTTCATAGTGTCGGTCACCGGGGAGCTGTTTTTT. Translating gives CASTFIVSVTGELFF.

In this sample, this clonotype turned up a few times. The chain combines TRBV20-1 with TRBJ1-2; D remains ambiguous. Trimming took off 6 bases at V and 4 bases at J, with 15 bases between the two ends. This CDR3 has 13 residues. Per germline, CDR1 DFQATT and CDR2 SNEGSKA (reference sequence). Here the CDR3 DNA reads TGCAGTGCCCCGCCACCAGGCGGCTATGGCTACACCTTC. It translates to CSAPPPGGYGYTF.

Only a few counts were recorded for this clonotype. This chain links TRBV10-3 with TRBJ2-3, with D possibly called TRBD1 or TRBD2 (6 bases each). The CDR3 runs 16 residues. Germline CDR1 reads ENHRY; CDR2 reads SYGVKD. V gave up 4 bases and J gave up 1 base, with 15 bases separating them. This CDR3 is CAISGGGSGGTDTQYF. CDR3 bases: TGTGCCATCAGTGGAGGGGGGTCAGGGGGCACAGATACGCAGTATTTT.

This clonotype was seen a few times. V and J are TRBV3-1 and TRBJ2-7, with TRBD2 matching over 14 bases. This CDR3 is built from 18 residues. The V segment lost 5 bases and the J segment 4 bases; nucleotides outside the gene matches: 13. In germline, CDR1 is LGHDT, CDR2 YNNKEL (reference sequence). CDR3 DNA sequence: TGTGCCAGCAGCGAACCGGGACTAGCGGGAGCCATGCCATACGAGCAGTACTTC. Translation gives CASSEPGLAGAMPYEQYF.